This TCR beta chain was obtained from a study of T cell repertoires in cytomegalovirus infection. About the research overall: TCR beta signatures that were public indicated CMV infection and matching HLA type. The study's findings and limits: Carriers of CMV plus the relevant HLA were identified by cumulative public TCR beta family frequency. HLA-C-restricted CMV-specific TCR beta clonotypes were dominant in the ex vivo response.

The sample holds a few counts of this clonotype. Its antigen is not identified. MiXCR, run by TCRdb on the reads, gives a single entry per CDR3 protein. The sample consists of about 490,000 distinct CDR3 sequences, more than 15% of them appearing once. This CDR3 is built from 13 residues. Trimming took 4 bases from V and 8 from J; bases not matched to a gene: 7. Germline V gene lookup returns CDR1 SQVTM and CDR2 ANQGSEA. The chain uses TRBV29-1 and TRBJ2-1; TRBD2 matches 8 bases. Sequencing used CD8+ T cells from PBMCs. This sequence was found in a human donor in good health (CMV status not recorded). Some clones in this sample may be carry-over from other donors' samples. In nucleotides, the CDR3 is TGCAGCGTTGCGGGGGGGAAAATCGATGAGCAGTTCTTC. This sequence encodes CSVAGGKIDEQFF.